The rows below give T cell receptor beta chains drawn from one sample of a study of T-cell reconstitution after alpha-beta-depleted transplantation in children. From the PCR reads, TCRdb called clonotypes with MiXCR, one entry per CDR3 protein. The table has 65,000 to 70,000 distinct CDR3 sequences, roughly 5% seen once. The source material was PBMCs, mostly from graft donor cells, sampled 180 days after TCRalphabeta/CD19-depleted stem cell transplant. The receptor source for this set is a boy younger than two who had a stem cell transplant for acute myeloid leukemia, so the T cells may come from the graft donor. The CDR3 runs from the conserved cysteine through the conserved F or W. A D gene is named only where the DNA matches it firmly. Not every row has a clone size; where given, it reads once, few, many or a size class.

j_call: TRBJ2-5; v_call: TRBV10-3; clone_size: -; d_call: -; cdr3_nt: TGTGCCATCAGTGAGTTCGGGGAAGAGACCCAGTACTTC; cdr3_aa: CAISEFGEETQYF
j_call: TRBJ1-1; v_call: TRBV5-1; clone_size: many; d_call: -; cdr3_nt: TGCGCCAGCAGCTTGATGGGGAACCTTGAAGCTTTCTTT; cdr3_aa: CASSLMGNLEAFF
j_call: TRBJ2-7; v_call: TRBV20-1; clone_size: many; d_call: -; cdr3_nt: TGCAGTGCTAGCGCTCAAAGGGGGCGGGGGAGACCCTCCTACGAGCAGTACTTC; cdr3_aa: CSASAQRGRGRPSYEQYF
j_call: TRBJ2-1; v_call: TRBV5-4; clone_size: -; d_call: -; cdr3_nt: TGTGCCAGCAGCTTGGGGGGAGGAAGGAACTACAATGAGCAGTTCTTC; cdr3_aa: CASSLGGGRNYNEQFF
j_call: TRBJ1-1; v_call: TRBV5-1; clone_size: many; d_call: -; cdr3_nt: TGCGCCAGCAGCTTGGCCAAGCACTCTGAAGCTTTCTTT; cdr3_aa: CASSLAKHSEAFF
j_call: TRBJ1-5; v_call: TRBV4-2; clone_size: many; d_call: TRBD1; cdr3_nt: TGTGCCAGCAGCCCTGGACAGGGCAATCAGCCCCAGCATTTT; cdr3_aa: CASSPGQGNQPQHF
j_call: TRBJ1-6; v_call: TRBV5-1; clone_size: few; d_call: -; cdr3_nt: TGCGCCAGCAGCTTGGAGGCCGCACAAAATTCACCCCTCCACTTT; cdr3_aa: CASSLEAAQNSPLHF
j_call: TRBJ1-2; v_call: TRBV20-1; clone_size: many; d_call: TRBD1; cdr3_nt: TGCAGTGCCACCGGACAGGGGACCTCCATCTATGGCTACACCTTC; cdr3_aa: CSATGQGTSIYGYTF
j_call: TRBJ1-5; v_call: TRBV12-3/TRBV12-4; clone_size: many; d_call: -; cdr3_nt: TGTGCCAGCAGTTTCGGGGAATCACAGCCCCAGCATTTT; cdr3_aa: CASSFGESQPQHF
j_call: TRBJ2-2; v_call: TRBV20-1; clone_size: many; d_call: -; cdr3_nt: TGCAGTGCTAGAGATCGATGGGCGGGGACCGGGGAGCTGTTTTTT; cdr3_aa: CSARDRWAGTGELFF
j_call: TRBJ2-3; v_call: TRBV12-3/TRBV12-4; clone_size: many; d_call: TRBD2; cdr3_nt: TGTGCCAGCAGCCCTCTAGCGGGGGGGCCGGGAGATACGCAGTATTTT; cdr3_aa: CASSPLAGGPGDTQYF
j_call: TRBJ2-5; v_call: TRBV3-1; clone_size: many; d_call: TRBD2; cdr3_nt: TGTGCCAGCAGCCAACGTACCGGACTAGCGGGGGGCCAAGAGACCCAGTACTTC; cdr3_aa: CASSQRTGLAGGQETQYF
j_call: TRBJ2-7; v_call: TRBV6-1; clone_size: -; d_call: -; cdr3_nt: TGTGCCGGCCAGGGACCGCTCTCCTACGGGCAGTACTTC; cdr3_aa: CAGQGPLSYGQYF
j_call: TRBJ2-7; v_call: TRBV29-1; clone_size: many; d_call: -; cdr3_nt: TGCAGCGCTGGGACCACCTACGAGCAGTACTTC; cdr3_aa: CSAGTTYEQYF
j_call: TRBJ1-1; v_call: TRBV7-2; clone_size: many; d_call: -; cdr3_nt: TGTGCCAGCAGCATATTCAGGGGAACTGAAGCTTTCTTT; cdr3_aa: CASSIFRGTEAFF
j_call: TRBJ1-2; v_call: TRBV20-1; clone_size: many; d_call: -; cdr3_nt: TGCAGTGCTAGAGGCCCTCAGTGGGACACCTTC; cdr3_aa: CSARGPQWDTF
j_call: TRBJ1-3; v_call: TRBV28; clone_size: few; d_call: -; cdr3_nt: TGTGCCACGGAAGACAGGCGCTCTGGAAACACCATATATTTT; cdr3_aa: CATEDRRSGNTIYF
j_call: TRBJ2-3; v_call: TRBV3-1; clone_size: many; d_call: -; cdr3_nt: TGTGCCAGCAGCCAAGTGGATACGCAGTATTTT; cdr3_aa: CASSQVDTQYF
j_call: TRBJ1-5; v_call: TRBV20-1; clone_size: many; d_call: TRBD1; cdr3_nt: TGCAGTGCTAGAAGGGACAGGGGGCCGTATGAGCCCCAGCATTTT; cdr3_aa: CSARRDRGPYEPQHF
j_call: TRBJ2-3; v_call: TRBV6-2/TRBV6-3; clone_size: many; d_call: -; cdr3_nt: TGTGCCAGCAGTTACGCGGGACAAGATACGCAGTATTTT; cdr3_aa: CASSYAGQDTQYF
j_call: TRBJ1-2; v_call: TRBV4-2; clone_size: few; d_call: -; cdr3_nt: TGTGCCAGCGGCCCGGGACTCCAAAAGGAGGGCTACACCTTC; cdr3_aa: CASGPGLQKEGYTF
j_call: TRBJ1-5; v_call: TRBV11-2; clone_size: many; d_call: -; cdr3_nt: TGTGCCAGCAGCTTAGAGGGGACTTACAATCAGCCCCAGCATTTT; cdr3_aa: CASSLEGTYNQPQHF
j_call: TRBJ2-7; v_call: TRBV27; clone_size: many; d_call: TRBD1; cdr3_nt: TGTGCCAGCAGTAAACGGACAGGGATTCCCCCAAACCCAGACTACGAGCAGTACTTC; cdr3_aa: CASSKRTGIPPNPDYEQYF
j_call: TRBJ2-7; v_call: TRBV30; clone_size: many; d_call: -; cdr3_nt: TGTGCCTGGAGAAAGGGACCGCGCTACGAGCAGTACTTC; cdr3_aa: CAWRKGPRYEQYF
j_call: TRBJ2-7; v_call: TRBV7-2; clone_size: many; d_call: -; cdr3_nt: TGTGCCAGCAGCTTTTTTCGGACCGCTCCCTACGAGCAGTACTTC; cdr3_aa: CASSFFRTAPYEQYF
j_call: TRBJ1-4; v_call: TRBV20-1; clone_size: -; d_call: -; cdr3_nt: TGCAGTGCTAGTAACAGATTGAATGAAAAACTGTTTTTT; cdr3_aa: CSASNRLNEKLFF
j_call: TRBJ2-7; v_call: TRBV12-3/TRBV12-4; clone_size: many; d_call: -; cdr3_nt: TGTGCCAGCAGTTCCGACTATACCGAGCAGTACTTC; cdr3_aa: CASSSDYTEQYF
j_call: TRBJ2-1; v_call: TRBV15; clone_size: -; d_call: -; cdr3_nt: TGTGCCACCAGACACCCAACAGGGCGGGGGTACAATGAGCAGTTCTTC; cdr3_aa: CATRHPTGRGYNEQFF
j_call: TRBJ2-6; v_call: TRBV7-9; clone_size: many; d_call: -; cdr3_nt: TGTGCCAGCAGCACAGGGCCTGGGGCCAACGTCCTGACTTTC; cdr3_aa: CASSTGPGANVLTF
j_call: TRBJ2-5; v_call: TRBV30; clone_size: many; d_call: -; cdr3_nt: TGTGCCTCCGGGGCGCATGGGTCGGAGACCCAGTACTTC; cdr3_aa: CASGAHGSETQYF
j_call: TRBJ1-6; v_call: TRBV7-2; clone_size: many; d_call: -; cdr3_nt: TGTGCCAGCAGCTTAGTGCGGGGGAACTCACCCCTCCACTTT; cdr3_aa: CASSLVRGNSPLHF
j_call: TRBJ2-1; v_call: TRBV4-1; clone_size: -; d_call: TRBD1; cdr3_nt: TGCGCCAGCCGGGACAGGGGGGCACCCCCTCTTAGCAATGAGCAGTTCTTC; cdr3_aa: CASRDRGAPPLSNEQFF
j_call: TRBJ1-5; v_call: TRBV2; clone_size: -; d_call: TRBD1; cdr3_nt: TGTGCCAGCAGGGCGGACAGGGGAGCTCAGCCCCAGCATTTT; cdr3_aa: CASRADRGAQPQHF
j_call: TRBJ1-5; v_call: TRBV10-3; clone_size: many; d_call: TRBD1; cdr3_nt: TGTGCCATCAGTGAAAAGGGACAGGGAGAACAGCCCCAGCATTTT; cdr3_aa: CAISEKGQGEQPQHF
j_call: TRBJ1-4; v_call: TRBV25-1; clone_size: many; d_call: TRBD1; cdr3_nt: TGTGCCAGCAGCAACGGTATGGGGCAGGGGGTCAATGAAAAACTGTTTTTT; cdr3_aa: CASSNGMGQGVNEKLFF